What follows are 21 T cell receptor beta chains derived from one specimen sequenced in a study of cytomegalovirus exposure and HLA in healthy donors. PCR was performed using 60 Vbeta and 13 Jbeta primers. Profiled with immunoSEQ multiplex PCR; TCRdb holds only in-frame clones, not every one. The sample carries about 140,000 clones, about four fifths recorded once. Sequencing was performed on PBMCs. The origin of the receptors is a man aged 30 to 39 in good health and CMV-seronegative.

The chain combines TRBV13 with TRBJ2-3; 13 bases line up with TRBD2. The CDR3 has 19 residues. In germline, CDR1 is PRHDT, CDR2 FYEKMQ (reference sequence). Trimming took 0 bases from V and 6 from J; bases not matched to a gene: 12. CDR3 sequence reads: CASSLGLAGGLEATDTQYF. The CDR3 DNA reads TGTGCCAGCAGCTTAGGACTAGCGGGAGGGCTGGAGGCCACTGATACGCAGTATTTT.

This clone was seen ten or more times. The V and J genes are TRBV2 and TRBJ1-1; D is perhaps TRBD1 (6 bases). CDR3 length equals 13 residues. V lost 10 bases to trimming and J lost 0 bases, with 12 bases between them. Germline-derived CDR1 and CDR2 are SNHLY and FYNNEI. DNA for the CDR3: TGTGCCACGACAGGTGAGGTGAACACTGAAGCTTTCTTT. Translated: CATTGEVNTEAFF.

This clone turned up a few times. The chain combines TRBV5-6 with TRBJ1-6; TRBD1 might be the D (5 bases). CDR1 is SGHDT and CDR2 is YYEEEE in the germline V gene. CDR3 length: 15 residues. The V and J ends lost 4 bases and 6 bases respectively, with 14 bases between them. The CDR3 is CASSPGGRPNSPLHF. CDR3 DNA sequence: TGTGCCAGCAGCCCGGGGGGGAGGCCTAATTCACCCCTCCACTTT. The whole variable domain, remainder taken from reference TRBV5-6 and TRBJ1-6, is DAGVTQSPTHLIKTRGQQVTLRCSPKSGHDTVSWYQQALGQGPQFIFQYYEEEERQRGNFPDRFSGHQFPNYSSELNVNALLLGDSALYLCASSPGGRPNSPLHFGNGTRLTVT.

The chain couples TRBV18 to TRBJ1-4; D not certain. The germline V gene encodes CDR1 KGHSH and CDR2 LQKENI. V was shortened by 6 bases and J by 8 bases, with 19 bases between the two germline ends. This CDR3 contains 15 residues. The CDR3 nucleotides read TGTGCCAGCTCTCAGACCGATTGGGAGGGCGAAAAACTGTTTTTT. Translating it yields CASSQTDWEGEKLFF.

In nucleotides, the CDR3 is TGTGCCAGCAGCGTAGGGGCCCTTCTAGCGGGGGGCAATGAGCAGTTCTTC. Its translation: CASSVGALLAGGNEQFF. V gene TRBV9 combines with J gene TRBJ2-1; TRBD2 aligns across 11 bases. Losses at the gene ends were 0 bases for V and 6 bases for J; bases not matched to a gene: 8. Germline assignment: CDR1 SGDLS and CDR2 YYNGEE. There are 17 residues in the CDR3. Full variable domain (outside the CDR3, taken from reference TRBV9 and TRBJ2-1): DSGVTQTPKHLITATGQRVTLRCSPRSGDLSVYWYQQSLDQGLQFLIQYYNGEERAKGNILERFSAQQFPDLHSELNLSSLELGDSALYFCASSVGALLAGGNEQFFGPGTRLTVL.

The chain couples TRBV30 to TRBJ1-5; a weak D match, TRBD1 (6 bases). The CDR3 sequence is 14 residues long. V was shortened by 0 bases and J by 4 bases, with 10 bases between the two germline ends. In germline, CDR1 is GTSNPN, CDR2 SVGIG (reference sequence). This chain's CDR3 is CAWSVQGTNQPQHF. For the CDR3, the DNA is TGTGCCTGGAGTGTACAGGGTACGAATCAGCCCCAGCATTTT. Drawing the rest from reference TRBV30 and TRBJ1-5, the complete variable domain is SQTIHQWPATLVQPVGSPLSLECTVEGTSNPNLYWYRQAAGRGLQLLFYSVGIGQISSEVPQNLSASRPQDRQFILSSKKLLLSDSGFYLCAWSVQGTNQPQHFGDGTRLSIL.

CDR3 bases: TGTGCCACCAGCAAAGCGGAGGTAGCTGGAAACACCATATATTTT. Translation gives CATSKAEVAGNTIYF. The chain uses TRBV15 and TRBJ1-3, with no clear D. This CDR3 has 15 residues. V was shortened by 4 bases and J by 2 bases, with 12 bases between the two germline ends. Germline-derived CDR1 and CDR2 are LNHNV and YYDKDF (reference sequence).

The CDR3 coding sequence is TGCGCCAGCAGCCAAGGACTAGCGGGAGGCTCCTACAATGAGCAGTTCTTC. It yields the protein CASSQGLAGGSYNEQFF. V is TRBV4-1 and J is TRBJ2-1; TRBD2 aligns across 13 bases. Germline CDR1 MGHRA, CDR2 YSYEKL. CDR3 length equals 17 residues. V lost 1 base and J lost 0; bases outside the gene matches: 0.

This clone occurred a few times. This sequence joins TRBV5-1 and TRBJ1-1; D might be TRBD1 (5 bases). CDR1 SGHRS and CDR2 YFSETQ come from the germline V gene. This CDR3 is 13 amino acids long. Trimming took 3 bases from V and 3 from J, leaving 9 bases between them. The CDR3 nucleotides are TGCGCCAGCAGCTCTGGGGCCGACACTGAAGCTTTCTTT. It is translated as CASSSGADTEAFF.

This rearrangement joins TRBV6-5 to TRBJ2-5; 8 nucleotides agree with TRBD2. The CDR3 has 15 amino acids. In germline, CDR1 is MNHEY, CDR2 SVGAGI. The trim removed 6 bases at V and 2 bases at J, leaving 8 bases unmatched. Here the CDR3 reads CASSSPPGGQETQYF. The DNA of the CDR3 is TGTGCCAGCAGCAGCCCCCCGGGGGGGCAAGAGACCCAGTACTTC.

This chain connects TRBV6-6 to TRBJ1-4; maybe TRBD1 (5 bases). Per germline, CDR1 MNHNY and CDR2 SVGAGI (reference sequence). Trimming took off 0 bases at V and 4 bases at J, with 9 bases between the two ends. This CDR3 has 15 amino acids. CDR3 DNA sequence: TGTGCCAGCAGTTACTCCGGGGGAAGTAATGAAAAACTGTTTTTT. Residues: CASSYSGGSNEKLFF.

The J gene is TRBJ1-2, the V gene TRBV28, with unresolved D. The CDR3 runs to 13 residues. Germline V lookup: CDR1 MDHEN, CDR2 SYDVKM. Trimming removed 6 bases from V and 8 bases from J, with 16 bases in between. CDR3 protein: CASSEAVSRGYTF. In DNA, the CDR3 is TGTGCCAGCAGCGAGGCGGTCAGTAGAGGCTACACCTTC.

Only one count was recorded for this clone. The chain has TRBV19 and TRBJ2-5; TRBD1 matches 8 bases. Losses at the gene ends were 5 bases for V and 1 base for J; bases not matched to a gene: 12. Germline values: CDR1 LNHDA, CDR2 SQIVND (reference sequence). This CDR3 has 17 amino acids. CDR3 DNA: TGTGCCAGTAGTGGGAGGACAGGGTATGAGGTCCAAGAGACCCAGTACTTC. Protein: CASSGRTGYEVQETQYF.

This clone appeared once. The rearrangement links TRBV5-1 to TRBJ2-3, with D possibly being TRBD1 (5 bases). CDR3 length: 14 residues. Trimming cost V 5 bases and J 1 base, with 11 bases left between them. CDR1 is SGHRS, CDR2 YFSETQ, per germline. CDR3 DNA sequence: TGCGCCAGCAGTAACTCCAGGGGCACAGATACGCAGTATTTT. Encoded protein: CASSNSRGTDTQYF.

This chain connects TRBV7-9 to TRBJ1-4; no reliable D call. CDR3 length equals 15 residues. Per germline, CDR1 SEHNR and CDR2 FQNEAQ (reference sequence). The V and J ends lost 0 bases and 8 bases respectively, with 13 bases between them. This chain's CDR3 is CASSLAGNSREKLFF. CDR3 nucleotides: TGTGCCAGCAGCTTAGCCGGGAACTCTCGAGAAAAACTGTTTTTT.

CDR3 residues: CASSAGQRRADTQYF. CDR3 sequence (DNA): TGTGCCAGCAGCGCCGGACAAAGGAGGGCAGATACGCAGTATTTT. The chain has TRBV6-5 and TRBJ2-3, with D perhaps matching TRBD2 (6 bases). V lost 6 bases and J 4 bases, leaving 17 bases between the germline ends. Germline CDR1 and CDR2: MNHEY and SVGAGI. The CDR3 sequence is 15 residues long.

This CDR3 is CASIGWGTGGVNTGELFF. CDR3 DNA: TGTGCCAGTATAGGTTGGGGGACCGGCGGGGTAAACACCGGGGAGCTGTTTTTT. The chain is built from TRBV19 and TRBJ2-2; possible D gene TRBD2, 6 bases. V lost 7 bases to trimming and J lost 2 bases, with 23 bases between them. Germline CDR1 is LNHDA and CDR2 is SQIVND (reference sequence). CDR3 size: 18 residues.

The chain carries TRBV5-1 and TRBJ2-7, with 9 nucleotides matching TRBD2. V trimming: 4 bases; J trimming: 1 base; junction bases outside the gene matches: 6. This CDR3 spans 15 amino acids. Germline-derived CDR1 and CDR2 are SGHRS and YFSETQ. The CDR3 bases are TGCGCCAGCAGCACGGGACTAGCTTTTTCCTACGAGCAGTACTTC. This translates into CASSTGLAFSYEQYF.

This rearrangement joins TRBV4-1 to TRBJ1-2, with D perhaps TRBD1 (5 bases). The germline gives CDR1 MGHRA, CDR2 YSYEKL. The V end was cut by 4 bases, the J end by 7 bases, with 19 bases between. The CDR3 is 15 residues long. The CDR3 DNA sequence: TGCGCCAGCAGCCCTGGTCAGGGCCTGTTTGCTGGCTACACCTTC. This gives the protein CASSPGQGLFAGYTF.

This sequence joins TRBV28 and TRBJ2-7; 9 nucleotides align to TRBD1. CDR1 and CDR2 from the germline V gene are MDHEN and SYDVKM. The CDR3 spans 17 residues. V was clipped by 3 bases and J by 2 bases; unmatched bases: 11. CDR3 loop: CASSLAPGQGTTYEQYF. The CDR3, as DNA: TGTGCCAGCAGTTTGGCTCCGGGACAGGGCACAACCTACGAGCAGTACTTC.

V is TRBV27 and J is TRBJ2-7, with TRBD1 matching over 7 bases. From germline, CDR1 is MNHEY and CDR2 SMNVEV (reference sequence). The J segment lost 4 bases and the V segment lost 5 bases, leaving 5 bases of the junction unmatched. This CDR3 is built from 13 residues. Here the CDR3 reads CASSRDSLYEQYF. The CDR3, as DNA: TGTGCCAGCAGTCGGGACAGTCTATACGAGCAGTACTTC.